This record concerns one T cell receptor (beta chain) sequence. This sample was taken from a study of blood T cell repertoires in COVID-19. Overall study: Material from acute and convalescent COVID-19 was sourced from the United States, Italy and Spain. In each case, the material was cDNA or gDNA derived from T cells, B-cell-depleted T cells, or PBMCs.

CDR3 length: 15 amino acids. Looked up from germline, CDR1 is MDHEN and CDR2 is SYDVKM. V dropped 5 bases and J dropped 8; count of bases not matched to a gene: 9. Profiling relied on immunoSEQ multiplex PCR, and the TCRdb table lists in-frame clones only, not all of them. The sample includes almost 350,000 clones, more than 70% of them seen just once. Participants were aged roughly 18 to 100 years from approximately 25 US areas. Up to 2 weeks before entering the study, exposed participants had met a COVID-19 case. The TCR originated in a woman aged 30 to 39 who had been exposed to COVID-19. The specimen was PBMCs or T cells enriched from blood (not recorded which). V gene TRBV28 combines with J gene TRBJ1-4, with 9 bases matching TRBD1. The CDR3 sequence is CASSPWTGVGEKLFF. CDR3 coding DNA: TGTGCCAGCAGTCCATGGACAGGGGTGGGAGAAAAACTGTTTTTT.